The rows below give T cell receptor beta chains drawn from one sample of a study of cytomegalovirus exposure and HLA in healthy donors. Generated by immunoSEQ multiplex PCR, the TCRdb table keeps only in-frame clones and is missing some. In the table there are about 140,000 clones, roughly 82% of which are singletons. Source material: PBMCs. The source of these receptors is a man aged 30 to 39 in good health and CMV-seronegative. Each CDR3 is given with its conserved first and last residue. Each record gives: V gene, clone size, J gene, CDR3 protein. Where a row states a size, it is once, few, many or the class of an expanded clone; other rows omit it.

v_gene: TRBV9
abundance: few
j_gene: TRBJ2-4
CDR3aa: CASSPADSKNIQYF

v_gene: TRBV7-6
abundance: -
j_gene: TRBJ2-5
CDR3aa: CASSSGGPGGETQYF

v_gene: TRBV18
abundance: few
j_gene: TRBJ2-7
CDR3aa: CASSLGSEQYF

v_gene: TRBV7-9
abundance: few
j_gene: TRBJ2-7
CDR3aa: CASSFSGGAGEQYF

v_gene: TRBV4-2
abundance: -
j_gene: TRBJ1-3
CDR3aa: CASRRSGGSGNTIYF

v_gene: TRBV11-2
abundance: -
j_gene: TRBJ2-7
CDR3aa: CASSLGLQVHEQYF

v_gene: TRBV30
abundance: -
j_gene: TRBJ1-1
CDR3aa: CAWSVLSEAFF

v_gene: TRBV7-9
abundance: once
j_gene: TRBJ1-5
CDR3aa: CASSLGAGQGMPPPQHF

v_gene: TRBV9
abundance: -
j_gene: TRBJ2-7
CDR3aa: CASSVRTSATYEQYF

v_gene: TRBV30
abundance: -
j_gene: TRBJ2-2
CDR3aa: CAWSVVGLAGGLGTGELFF

v_gene: TRBV28
abundance: -
j_gene: TRBJ2-2
CDR3aa: CASLGTDLTGELFF

v_gene: TRBV2
abundance: -
j_gene: TRBJ1-2
CDR3aa: CASSELTGIYGYTF

v_gene: TRBV7-9
abundance: -
j_gene: TRBJ1-2
CDR3aa: CASSGPPGVSGYTF

v_gene: TRBV30
abundance: -
j_gene: TRBJ2-1
CDR3aa: CAWSEGQFIGNEQFF

v_gene: TRBV15
abundance: once
j_gene: TRBJ2-7
CDR3aa: CATSMSRGDYEQYF

v_gene: TRBV11-3
abundance: -
j_gene: TRBJ2-1
CDR3aa: CASSSAGQGGNEQFF

v_gene: TRBV5-6
abundance: -
j_gene: TRBJ2-1
CDR3aa: CASSSGTGGFYNEQFF

v_gene: TRBV29-1
abundance: -
j_gene: TRBJ2-1
CDR3aa: CSVGGTATSSYNEQFF

v_gene: TRBV11-1
abundance: -
j_gene: TRBJ2-5
CDR3aa: CASTERTGFQETQYF

v_gene: TRBV6-5
abundance: -
j_gene: -
CDR3aa: CASSYGRLIYEQYF

v_gene: TRBV7-2
abundance: -
j_gene: TRBJ2-7
CDR3aa: CASSLDPSSYEQYF

v_gene: TRBV7-8
abundance: -
j_gene: TRBJ2-5
CDR3aa: CASSLVPRGGLKTQYF

v_gene: TRBV27
abundance: -
j_gene: TRBJ2-7
CDR3aa: CASSFMSSYEQYF

v_gene: TRBV7-9
abundance: -
j_gene: TRBJ1-1
CDR3aa: CASSFPRTVTEAFF

v_gene: TRBV7-9
abundance: -
j_gene: TRBJ1-3
CDR3aa: CASSSTGGYSGNTIYF

v_gene: TRBV5-6
abundance: -
j_gene: TRBJ2-5
CDR3aa: CASSLWTSGRRGETQYF

v_gene: TRBV28
abundance: -
j_gene: TRBJ2-7
CDR3aa: CASRVPGFSYEQYF

v_gene: TRBV6-5
abundance: -
j_gene: TRBJ1-2
CDR3aa: CASSYSGALGYGYTF

v_gene: TRBV5-1
abundance: -
j_gene: TRBJ1-1
CDR3aa: CASSKGQGQGGTEAFF

v_gene: TRBV2
abundance: -
j_gene: TRBJ2-7
CDR3aa: CASTPRVSGDYEQYF

v_gene: TRBV14
abundance: -
j_gene: TRBJ2-7
CDR3aa: CASSQISGTTYEQYF

v_gene: TRBV5-4
abundance: -
j_gene: TRBJ2-6
CDR3aa: CASSLNRGSGANGLTF

v_gene: TRBV29-1
abundance: -
j_gene: TRBJ2-5
CDR3aa: CSVEGELVETQYF

v_gene: TRBV19
abundance: -
j_gene: TRBJ2-5
CDR3aa: CASSTGLAGAWETQYF

v_gene: TRBV5-1
abundance: -
j_gene: TRBJ2-7
CDR3aa: CASSPGYSYEQYF

v_gene: TRBV9
abundance: -
j_gene: TRBJ2-2
CDR3aa: CASSGPRGRQPGTGELFF